This TCR beta chain stems from a study of cytomegalovirus exposure and HLA in healthy donors. Study in general: From about 179 million T cells, an earlier analysis saw 100 million to 140 million unique TCR beta sequences. General observations from the study: There was a cluster of highly shared sequence variants that was likely a sequencing artifact. The study recorded 150 to 200 TCR beta chains that were cytomegalovirus-associated. Most of the TCR beta V segments (in an earlier analysis) were productive either about 87% or about 30% of the time.

Amplification used 60 Vbeta primers and 13 Jbeta primers. Profiled with immunoSEQ multiplex PCR; TCRdb holds only in-frame clones, not every one. Of 150,000 to 200,000 clones in the sample, approximately 81% were seen once. Germline V gene data show CDR1 as SGHRS and CDR2 as YFSETQ. The CDR3 loop spans 16 amino acids. J lost 1 base, V lost 0 bases, and 2 bases had no gene match. As regards this clone: What it binds is not known.

Sequenced: PBMCs. This receptor was identified in a boy under 10 years old in good health and CMV-seronegative. The J gene is TRBJ2-5, the V gene TRBV5-1; TRBD1 matches at 11 bases. CDR3 sequence: CASSLVGTGGQETQYF. CDR3 sequence (DNA): TGCGCCAGCAGCTTGGTTGGGACAGGGGGCCAAGAGACCCAGTACTTC. Full variable domain (outside the CDR3, taken from reference TRBV5-1 and TRBJ2-5): KAGVTQTPRYLIKTRGQQVTLSCSPISGHRSVSWYQQTPGQGLQFLFEYFSETQRNKGNFPGRFSGRQFSNSRSEMNVSTLELGDSALYLCASSLVGTGGQETQYFGPGTRLLVL.